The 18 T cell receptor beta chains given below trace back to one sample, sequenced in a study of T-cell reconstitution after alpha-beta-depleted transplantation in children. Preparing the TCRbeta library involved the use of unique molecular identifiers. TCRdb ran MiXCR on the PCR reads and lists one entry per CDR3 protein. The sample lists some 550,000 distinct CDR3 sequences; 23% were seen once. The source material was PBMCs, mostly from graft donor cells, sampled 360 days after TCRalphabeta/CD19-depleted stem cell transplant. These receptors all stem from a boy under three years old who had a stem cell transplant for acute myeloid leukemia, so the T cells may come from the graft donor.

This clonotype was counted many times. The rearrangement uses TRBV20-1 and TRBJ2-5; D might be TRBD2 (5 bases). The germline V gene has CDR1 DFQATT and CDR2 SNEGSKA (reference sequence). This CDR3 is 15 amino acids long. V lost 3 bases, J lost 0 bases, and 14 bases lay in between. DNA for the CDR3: TGCAGTGCTAGCCCCTTGGAGGAGTACCAAGAGACCCAGTACTTC. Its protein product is CSASPLEEYQETQYF.

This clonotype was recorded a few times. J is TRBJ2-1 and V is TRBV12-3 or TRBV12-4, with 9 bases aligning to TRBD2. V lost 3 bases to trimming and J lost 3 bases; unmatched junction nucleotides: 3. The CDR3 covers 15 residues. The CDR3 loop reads CASSLQLAGYNEQFF. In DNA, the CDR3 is TGTGCCAGCAGTTTGCAACTAGCGGGCTACAATGAGCAGTTCTTC.

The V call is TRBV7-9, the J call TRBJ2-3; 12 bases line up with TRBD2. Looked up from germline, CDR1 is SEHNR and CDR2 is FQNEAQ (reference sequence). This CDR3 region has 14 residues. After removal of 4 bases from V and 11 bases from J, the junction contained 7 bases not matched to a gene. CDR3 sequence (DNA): TGTGCCAGCAGCTCCGGGACTAGCGGGCAGAGGCAGTATTTT. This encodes CASSSGTSGQRQYF.

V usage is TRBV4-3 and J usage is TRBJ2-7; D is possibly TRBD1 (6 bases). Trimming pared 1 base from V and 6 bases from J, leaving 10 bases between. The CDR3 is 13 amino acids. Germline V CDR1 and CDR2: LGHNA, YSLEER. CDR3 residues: CASSQGDIREQYF. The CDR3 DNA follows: TGCGCCAGCAGCCAAGGGGACATACGCGAGCAGTACTTC.

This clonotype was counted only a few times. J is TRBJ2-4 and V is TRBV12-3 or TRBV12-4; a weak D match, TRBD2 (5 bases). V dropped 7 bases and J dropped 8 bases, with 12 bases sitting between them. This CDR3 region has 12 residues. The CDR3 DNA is TGTGCCAGCAAACGGGGAGTAGACATTCAGTACTTC. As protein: CASKRGVDIQYF.

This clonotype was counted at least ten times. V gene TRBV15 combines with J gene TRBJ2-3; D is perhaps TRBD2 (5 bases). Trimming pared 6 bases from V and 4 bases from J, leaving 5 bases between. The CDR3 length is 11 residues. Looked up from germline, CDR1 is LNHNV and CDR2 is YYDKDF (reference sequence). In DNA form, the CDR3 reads TGTGCCACCAGGGGAGCAGATACGCAGTATTTT. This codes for CATRGADTQYF.

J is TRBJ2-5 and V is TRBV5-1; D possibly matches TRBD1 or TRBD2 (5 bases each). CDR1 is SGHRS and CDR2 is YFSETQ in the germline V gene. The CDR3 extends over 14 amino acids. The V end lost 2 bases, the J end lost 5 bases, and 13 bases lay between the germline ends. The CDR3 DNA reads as TGCGCCAGCAGCTTAGGGACGCCGCGGGAGACCCAGTACTTC. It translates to CASSLGTPRETQYF.

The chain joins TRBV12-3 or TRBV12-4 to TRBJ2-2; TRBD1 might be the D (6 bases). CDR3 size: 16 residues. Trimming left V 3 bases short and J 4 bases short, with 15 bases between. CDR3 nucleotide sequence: TGTGCCAGCAGTTTTGGTTTTTGGGGGCCCACCGGGGAGCTGTTTTTT. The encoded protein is CASSFGFWGPTGELFF.

As DNA, the CDR3 is TGCGCCAGCAGCTTAGTGGCCAGCGGGGGCCACGCCTACAATGAGCAGTTCTTC. It translates to CASSLVASGGHAYNEQFF. This chain joins TRBV5-1 and TRBJ2-1; 8 bases are shared with TRBD2. V shed 2 bases and J 2 bases; nucleotides not matched to a gene: 12. Germline CDR1 reads SGHRS; CDR2 reads YFSETQ. The CDR3 runs to 18 residues.

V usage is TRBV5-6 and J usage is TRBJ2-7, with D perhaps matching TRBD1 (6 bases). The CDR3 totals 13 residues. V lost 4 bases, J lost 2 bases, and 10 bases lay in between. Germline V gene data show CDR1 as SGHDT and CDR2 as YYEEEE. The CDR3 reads CASSRTATYEQYV. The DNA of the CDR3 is TGTGCCAGCAGCCGGACAGCCACCTACGAGCAGTACGTC.

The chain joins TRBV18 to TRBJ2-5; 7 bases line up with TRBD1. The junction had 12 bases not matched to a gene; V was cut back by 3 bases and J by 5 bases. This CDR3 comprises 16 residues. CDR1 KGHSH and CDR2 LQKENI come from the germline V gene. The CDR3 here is CASSPARTGPGETQYF. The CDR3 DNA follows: TGTGCCAGCTCACCCGCACGGACAGGCCCAGGGGAGACCCAGTACTTC.

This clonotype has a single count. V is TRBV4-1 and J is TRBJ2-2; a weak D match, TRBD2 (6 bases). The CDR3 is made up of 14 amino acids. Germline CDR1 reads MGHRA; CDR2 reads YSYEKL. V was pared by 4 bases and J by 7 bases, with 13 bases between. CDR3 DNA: TGCGCCAGCAGCCGTGTGGGGGGAATCGGGGAGCTGTTTTTT. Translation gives CASSRVGGIGELFF.

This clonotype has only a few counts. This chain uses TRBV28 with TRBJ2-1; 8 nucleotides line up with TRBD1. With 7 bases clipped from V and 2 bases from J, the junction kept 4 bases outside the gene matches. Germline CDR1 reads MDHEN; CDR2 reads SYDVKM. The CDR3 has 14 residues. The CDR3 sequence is CASTRTGTYNEQFF. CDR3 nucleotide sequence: TGTGCCAGCACCAGGACAGGGACCTACAATGAGCAGTTCTTC.

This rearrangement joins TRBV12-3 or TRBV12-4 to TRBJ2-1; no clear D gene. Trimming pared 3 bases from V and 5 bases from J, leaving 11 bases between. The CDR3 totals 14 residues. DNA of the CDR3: TGTGCCAGCAGTTTTAACCCCACCCACAATGAGCAGTTCTTC. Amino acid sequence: CASSFNPTHNEQFF.

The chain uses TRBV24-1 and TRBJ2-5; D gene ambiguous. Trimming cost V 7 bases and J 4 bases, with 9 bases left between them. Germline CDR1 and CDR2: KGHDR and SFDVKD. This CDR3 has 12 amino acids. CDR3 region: CATSTLLETQYF. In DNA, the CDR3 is TGTGCCACCAGCACTTTACTAGAGACCCAGTACTTC.

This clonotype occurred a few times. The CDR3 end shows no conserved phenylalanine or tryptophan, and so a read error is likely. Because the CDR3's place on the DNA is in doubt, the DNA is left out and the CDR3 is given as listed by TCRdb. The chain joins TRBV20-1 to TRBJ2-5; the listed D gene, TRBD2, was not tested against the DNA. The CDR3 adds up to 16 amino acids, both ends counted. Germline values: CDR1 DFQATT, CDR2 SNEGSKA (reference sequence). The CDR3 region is CCARELAGGDVQETQV.

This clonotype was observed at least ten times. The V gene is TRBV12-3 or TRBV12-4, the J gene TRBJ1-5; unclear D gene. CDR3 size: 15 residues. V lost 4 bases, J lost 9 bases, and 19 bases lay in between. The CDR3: CASSSPGAEQGPQHF. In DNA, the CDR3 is TGTGCCAGCAGTTCCCCAGGCGCTGAGCAAGGGCCCCAGCATTTT.

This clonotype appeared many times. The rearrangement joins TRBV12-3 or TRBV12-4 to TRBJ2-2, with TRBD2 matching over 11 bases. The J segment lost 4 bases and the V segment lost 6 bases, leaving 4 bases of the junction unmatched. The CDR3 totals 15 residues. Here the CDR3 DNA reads TGTGCCAGCAGCCGCCTAGCGGGGGGCACCGGGGAGCTGTTTTTT. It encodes CASSRLAGGTGELFF.